This record covers a single T cell receptor beta chain. The antigen is unknown. Time point specified: newly diagnosed GD, antithyroid drugs for less than 3 months. From RNA extracted from PBMCs, the TCR library was made. CDR3-region Arm-PCR and iRepertoire HTBI primers produced the TCR beta libraries. From the multiplex PCR reads, TCRdb called clonotypes with MiXCR, one entry per CDR3 protein. The table includes fewer than 400,000 distinct CDR3 sequences, 18% detected once. The V and J ends lost 5 bases and 4 bases, in that order; junction bases with no gene match: 11. The CDR3 loop spans 15 amino acids. Looked up from germline, CDR1 is SGHKS and CDR2 is YYEKEE (reference sequence). The data derive from a study of regulatory T cells in long-lasting Graves disease. Overall study findings and caveats: The study examined only peripheral blood, not thyroid tissue. TRBV28, TRBJ1-2 and TRBJ2-5 emerged as the favored segments in persistent disease.

This chain connects TRBV5-5 to TRBJ2-7, with 8 nucleotides matching TRBD1. This clonotype originated in a female donor with Graves disease. The sample in question was peripheral blood mononuclear cells (PBMCs), obtained at new diagnosis, from a patient treated with antithyroid drugs. CDR3 sequence: CASRFLGQGPYEQYF. In DNA form, the CDR3 reads TGTGCCAGCAGATTCCTTGGACAGGGTCCGTACGAGCAGTACTTC.